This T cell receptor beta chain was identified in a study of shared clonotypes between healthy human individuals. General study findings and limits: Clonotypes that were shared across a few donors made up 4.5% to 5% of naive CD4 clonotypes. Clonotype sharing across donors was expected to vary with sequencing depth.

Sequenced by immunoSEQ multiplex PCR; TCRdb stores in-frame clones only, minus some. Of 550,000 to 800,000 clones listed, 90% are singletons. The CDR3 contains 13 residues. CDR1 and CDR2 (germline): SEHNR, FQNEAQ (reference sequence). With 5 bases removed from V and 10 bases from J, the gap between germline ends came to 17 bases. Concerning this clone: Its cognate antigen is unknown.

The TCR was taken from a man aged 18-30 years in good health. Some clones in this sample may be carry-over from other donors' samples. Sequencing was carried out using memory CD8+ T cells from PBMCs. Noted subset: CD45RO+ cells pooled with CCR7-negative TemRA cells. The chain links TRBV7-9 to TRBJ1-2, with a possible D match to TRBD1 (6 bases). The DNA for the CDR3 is TGTGCCAGCAGCCCCCCCCGACAGGCTTACTACACCTTC. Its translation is CASSPPRQAYYTF.